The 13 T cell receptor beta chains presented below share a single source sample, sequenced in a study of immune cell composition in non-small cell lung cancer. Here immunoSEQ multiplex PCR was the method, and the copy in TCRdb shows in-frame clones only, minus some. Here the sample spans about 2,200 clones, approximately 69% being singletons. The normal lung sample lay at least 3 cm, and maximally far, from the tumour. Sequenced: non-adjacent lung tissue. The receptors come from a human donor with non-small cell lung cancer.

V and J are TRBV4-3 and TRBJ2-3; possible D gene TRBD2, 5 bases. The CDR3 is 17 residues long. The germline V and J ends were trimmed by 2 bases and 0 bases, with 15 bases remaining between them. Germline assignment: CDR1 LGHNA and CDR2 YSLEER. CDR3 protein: CASSQTSPGGSTDTQYF. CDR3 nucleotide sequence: TGCGCCAGCAGCCAAACTTCTCCTGGAGGTAGCACAGATACGCAGTATTTT.

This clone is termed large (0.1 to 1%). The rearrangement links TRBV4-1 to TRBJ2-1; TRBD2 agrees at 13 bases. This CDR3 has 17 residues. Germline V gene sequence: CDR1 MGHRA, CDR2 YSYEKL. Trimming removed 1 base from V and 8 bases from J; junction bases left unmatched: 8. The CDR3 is CASSQAPTSGGFYEQFF. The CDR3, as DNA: TGCGCCAGCAGCCAAGCCCCGACTAGCGGGGGGTTCTATGAGCAGTTCTTC.

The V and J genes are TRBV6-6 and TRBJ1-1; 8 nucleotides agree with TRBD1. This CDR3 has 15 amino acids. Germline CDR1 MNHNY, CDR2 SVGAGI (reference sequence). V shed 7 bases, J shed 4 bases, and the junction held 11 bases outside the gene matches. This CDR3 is CASTDVTGVGTEAFF. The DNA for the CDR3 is TGTGCCAGCACCGACGTGACAGGGGTCGGCACTGAAGCTTTCTTT.

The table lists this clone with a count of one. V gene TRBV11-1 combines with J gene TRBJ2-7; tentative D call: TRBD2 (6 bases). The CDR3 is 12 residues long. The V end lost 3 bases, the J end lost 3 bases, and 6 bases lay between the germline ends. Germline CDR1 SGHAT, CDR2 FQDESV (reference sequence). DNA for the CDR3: TGTGCCAGCAGCTTGGAGGGCTACGAGCAGTACTTC. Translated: CASSLEGYEQYF.

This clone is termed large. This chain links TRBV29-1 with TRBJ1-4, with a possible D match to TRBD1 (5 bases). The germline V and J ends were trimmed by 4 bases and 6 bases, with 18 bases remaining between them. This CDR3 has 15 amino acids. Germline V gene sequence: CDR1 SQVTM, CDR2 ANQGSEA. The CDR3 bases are TGCAGCGTTGCCGATCTGACAGCAGGCTATGAAAAACTGTTTTTT. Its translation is CSVADLTAGYEKLFF. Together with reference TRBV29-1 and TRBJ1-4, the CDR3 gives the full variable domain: SAVISQKPSRDICQRGTSLTIQCQVDSQVTMMFWYRQQPGQSLTLIATANQGSEATYESGFVIDKFPISRPNLTFSTLTVSNMSPEDSSIYLCSVADLTAGYEKLFFGSGTQLSVL.

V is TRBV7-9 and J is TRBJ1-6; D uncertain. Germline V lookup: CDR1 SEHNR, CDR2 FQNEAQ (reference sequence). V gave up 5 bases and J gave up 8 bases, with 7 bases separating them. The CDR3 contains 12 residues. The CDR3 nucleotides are TGTGCCAGCAGCGAGGCATATTCACCCCTCCACTTT. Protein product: CASSEAYSPLHF.

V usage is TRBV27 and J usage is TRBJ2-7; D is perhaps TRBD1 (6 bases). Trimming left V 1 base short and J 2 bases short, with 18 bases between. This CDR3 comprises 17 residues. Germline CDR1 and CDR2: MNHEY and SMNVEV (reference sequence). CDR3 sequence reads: CASSLFVPGTLPYEQYF. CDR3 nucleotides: TGTGCCAGCAGTTTATTCGTACCCGGGACACTACCCTACGAGCAGTACTTC.

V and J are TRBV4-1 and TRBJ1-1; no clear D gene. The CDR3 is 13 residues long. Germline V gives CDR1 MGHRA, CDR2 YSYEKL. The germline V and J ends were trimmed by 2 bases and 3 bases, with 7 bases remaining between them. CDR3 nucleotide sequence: TGCGCCAGCAGCCAACTAATCGACACTGAAGCTTTCTTT. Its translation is CASSQLIDTEAFF.

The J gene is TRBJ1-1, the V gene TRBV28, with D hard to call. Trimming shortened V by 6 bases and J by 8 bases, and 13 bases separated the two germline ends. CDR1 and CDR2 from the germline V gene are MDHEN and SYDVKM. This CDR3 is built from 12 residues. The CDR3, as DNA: TGTGCCAGCAGAGACCGGGTTGGGGAAGCTTTCTTT. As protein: CASRDRVGEAFF.

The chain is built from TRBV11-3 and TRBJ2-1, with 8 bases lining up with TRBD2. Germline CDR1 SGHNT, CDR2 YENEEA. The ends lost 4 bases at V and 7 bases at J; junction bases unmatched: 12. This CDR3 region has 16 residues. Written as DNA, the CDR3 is TGTGCCAGCAGCTCTCGGGGGGGGGAATTGTTGAATGAGCAGTTCTTC. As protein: CASSSRGGELLNEQFF.

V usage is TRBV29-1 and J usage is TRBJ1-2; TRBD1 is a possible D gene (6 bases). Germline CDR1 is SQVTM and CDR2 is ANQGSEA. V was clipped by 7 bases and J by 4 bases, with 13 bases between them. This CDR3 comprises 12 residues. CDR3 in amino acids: CSASGAGYGYTF. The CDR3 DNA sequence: TGCAGCGCCTCAGGGGCGGGCTATGGCTACACCTTC.

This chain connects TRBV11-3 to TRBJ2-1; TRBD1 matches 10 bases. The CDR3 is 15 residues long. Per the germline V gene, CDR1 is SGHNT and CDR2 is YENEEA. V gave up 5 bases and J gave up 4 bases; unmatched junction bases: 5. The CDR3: CASSAGTGEYNEQFF. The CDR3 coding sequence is TGTGCCAGCAGCGCCGGGACAGGGGAATACAATGAGCAGTTCTTC. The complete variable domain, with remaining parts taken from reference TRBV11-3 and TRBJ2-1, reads EAGVVQSPRYKIIEKKQPVAFWCNPISGHNTLYWYLQNLGQGPELLIRYENEEAVDDSQLPKDRFSAERLKGVDSTLKIQPAELGDSAVYLCASSAGTGEYNEQFFGPGTRLTVL.

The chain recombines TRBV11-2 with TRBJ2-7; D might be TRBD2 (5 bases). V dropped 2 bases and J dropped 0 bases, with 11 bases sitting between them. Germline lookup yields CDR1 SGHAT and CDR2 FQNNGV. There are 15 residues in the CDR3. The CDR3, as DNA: TGTGCCAGCAGCTTAAGCGGAGTTACCTCCTACGAGCAGTACTTC. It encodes CASSLSGVTSYEQYF.